This T cell receptor (beta chain) was captured in a study of blood T cell repertoires in COVID-19. The CDR3 loop spans 16 amino acids. V shed 0 bases and J 5 bases; nucleotides not matched to a gene: 7. From germline, CDR1 is MNHNY and CDR2 SVGAGI (reference sequence). Assay used: immunoSEQ multiplex PCR; TCRdb lists only in-frame clones, some missing. The sample records around 60,000 clones, roughly 68% being singletons. The sample comprised peripheral blood. The genes are TRBV6-6 and TRBJ2-3; 8 bases line up with TRBD1. This TCR was recovered from a woman over 75 with acute or convalescent COVID-19. CDR3 in amino acids: CASSYSNAGGEDTQYF. In DNA form, the CDR3 reads TGTGCCAGCAGTTACTCGAATGCAGGGGGCGAAGATACGCAGTATTTT.